These 31 T cell receptor beta chains came from one sample sequenced in a study of technical replicates of blood from several donors. Repertoires were generated with immunoSEQ multiplex PCR, while TCRdb's copy carries only in-frame clones and drops some. The data show tens of thousands of clones, about nine tenths seen once. Sequencing was performed on T cells isolated from PBMCs. The receptors stem from a human donor in good health.

The chain recombines TRBV5-1 with TRBJ2-7; D possibly corresponds to TRBD1 (6 bases). The V gene lost 3 bases and the J gene lost 0 bases, with 13 bases spanning the gap. Germline loops: CDR1 SGHRS, CDR2 YFSETQ. The CDR3 has 15 residues. The DNA for the CDR3 is TGCGCCAGCAGCTCCGGGACAAGGAGCTCCTACGAGCAGTACTTC. Amino acids: CASSSGTRSSYEQYF.

J is TRBJ2-7 and V is TRBV30; 7 bases agree with TRBD1. J gave up 4 bases and V 4 bases, and 10 bases lay outside the gene matches. Germline CDR1 is GTSNPN and CDR2 is SVGIG (reference sequence). This CDR3 has 14 amino acids. The CDR3 spells CAWMGQTEPYEQYF. DNA for the CDR3: TGTGCCTGGATGGGACAGACAGAACCTTACGAGCAGTACTTC. Full variable domain (missing parts from reference TRBV30 and TRBJ2-7): SQTIHQWPATLVQPVGSPLSLECTVEGTSNPNLYWYRQAAGRGLQLLFYSVGIGQISSEVPQNLSASRPQDRQFILSSKKLLLSDSGFYLCAWMGQTEPYEQYFGPGTRLTVT.

The V and J genes are TRBV10-3 and TRBJ1-1; weak D call: TRBD1 (5 bases). V dropped 5 bases and J dropped 4 bases, with 11 bases sitting between them. This CDR3 region has 13 residues. Germline-derived CDR1 and CDR2 are ENHRY and SYGVKD. Here the CDR3 DNA reads TGTGCCATCAGTCCACAGGCCGGCACTGAAGCTTTCTTT. This encodes CAISPQAGTEAFF.

The count of this clone is one. This rearrangement joins TRBV12-5 to TRBJ2-6, with D perhaps TRBD1 (5 bases). Germline CDR1 reads LGHNT; CDR2 reads FRNRAP. This CDR3 comprises 15 residues. The V end lost 4 bases, the J end lost 2 bases, and 9 bases lay between the germline ends. The CDR3 DNA follows: TGTGCTAGTGGTTCAACAGGACCTGGGGCCAACGTCCTGACTTTC. Protein: CASGSTGPGANVLTF.

The rearrangement links TRBV5-1 to TRBJ2-3; tentative D call: TRBD2 (6 bases). With 0 bases removed from V and 3 bases from J, the gap between germline ends came to 14 bases. CDR1 is SGHRS and CDR2 is YFSETQ in the germline V gene. The CDR3 is 16 amino acids. CDR3 amino acids: CASSLAGGGVTDTQYF. The CDR3 DNA reads as TGCGCCAGCAGCTTGGCCGGGGGTGGAGTAACAGATACGCAGTATTTT.

In this sample, this clone turned up a few times. This chain links TRBV9 with TRBJ1-1, with 9 bases that match TRBD1. The V gene end was trimmed by 3 bases and the J gene end by 5 bases; junction bases not matched to a gene: 8. The CDR3 contains 15 residues. The germline CDR1 and CDR2 sequences are SGDLS and YYNGEE. The CDR3 DNA sequence: TGTGCCAGCAGCGAGCTGGACAGGGGTCTAACTGAAGCTTTCTTT. It codes for CASSELDRGLTEAFF.

The rearrangement links TRBV19 to TRBJ1-1; 7 positions agree with TRBD1. CDR1 is LNHDA, CDR2 SQIVND, per germline (reference sequence). V trimming: 3 bases; J trimming: 0 bases; junction bases outside the gene matches: 10. This CDR3 spans 17 amino acids. CDR3 nucleotide sequence: TGTGCCAGTAGTATTATTGGGACAGATAATATGAACACTGAAGCTTTCTTT. It specifies CASSIIGTDNMNTEAFF.

This chain connects TRBV4-1 to TRBJ2-7, with 8 nucleotides matching TRBD2. The CDR3 loop spans 15 amino acids. Per the germline V gene, CDR1 is MGHRA and CDR2 is YSYEKL. Trimming at V came to 2 bases and at J to 3 bases, leaving 6 bases not matched to a gene. CDR3 amino acids: CASSQPLGGDYEQYF. In nucleotides, the CDR3 is TGCGCCAGCAGCCAACCACTCGGGGGGGACTACGAGCAGTACTTC.

The V and J genes are TRBV2 and TRBJ1-4; TRBD1 matches 12 bases. The CDR3 length is 16 residues. V trimming: 6 bases; J trimming: 6 bases; junction bases outside the gene matches: 8. Germline V lookup: CDR1 SNHLY, CDR2 FYNNEI. The CDR3 reads CASSGDRGRSDEKLFF. CDR3 nucleotide sequence: TGTGCCAGCAGCGGGGACAGGGGGCGAAGTGATGAAAAACTGTTTTTT.

This rearrangement joins TRBV28 to TRBJ2-3, with D perhaps matching TRBD1 (5 bases). This CDR3 has 14 residues. Trimming pared 5 bases from V and 2 bases from J, leaving 11 bases between. Looked up from germline, CDR1 is MDHEN and CDR2 is SYDVKM. The chain's CDR3 is CASSLRQFTDTQYF. CDR3 DNA sequence: TGTGCCAGCAGTCTCAGACAGTTCACAGATACGCAGTATTTT.

The V and J genes are TRBV7-2 and TRBJ2-7; no clear D. This CDR3 region has 15 residues. Trimming removed 6 bases at V and 2 bases at J, with 17 bases between. Germline V gene lookup returns CDR1 SGHTA and CDR2 FQGNSA. The CDR3, as DNA: TGTGCCAGCAGTCAAAATAGTGGGCAGGCCTACGAGCAGTACTTC. Protein sequence: CASSQNSGQAYEQYF.

The gene calls are TRBV7-8 and TRBJ2-5; 10 bases agree with TRBD1. CDR1 SGHVS and CDR2 FQNEAQ come from the germline V gene. V was pared by 3 bases and J by 4 bases, with 5 bases of the junction left unmatched. There are 15 residues in the CDR3. CDR3 amino acids: CASSFRTGGVETQYF. In DNA, the CDR3 is TGTGCCAGCAGCTTCCGGACAGGGGGAGTAGAGACCCAGTACTTC.

The chain couples TRBV7-2 to TRBJ2-7, with TRBD2 identical over 10 bases. The CDR3 consists of 16 residues. Germline V gene sequence: CDR1 SGHTA, CDR2 FQGNSA. The V and J ends lost 2 bases and 0 bases, in that order; junction bases with no gene match: 4. This CDR3 reads CASSLNPSGSSYEQYF. The DNA for the CDR3 is TGTGCCAGCAGCTTAAATCCTAGCGGGAGCTCCTACGAGCAGTACTTC.

The chain recombines TRBV19 with TRBJ2-7, with a weak D call TRBD1 (7 bases). CDR3 length: 13 amino acids. Germline V gene sequence: CDR1 LNHDA, CDR2 SQIVND (reference sequence). With 8 bases removed from V and 2 bases from J, the gap between germline ends came to 13 bases. CDR3 protein: CASGGTAPYEQYF. CDR3 nucleotide sequence: TGTGCCAGTGGCGGGACAGCCCCCTACGAGCAGTACTTC.

This chain uses TRBV4-3 with TRBJ2-7, with a possible D match to TRBD2 (6 bases). The CDR3 totals 13 residues. Germline CDR1 LGHNA, CDR2 YSLEER. Trimming shortened V by 5 bases and J by 3 bases, and 11 bases separated the two germline ends. The CDR3 coding sequence is TGCGCCAGCAGCTCAAGGGGAGGCTACGAGCAGTACTTC. It specifies CASSSRGGYEQYF.

The chain joins TRBV6-5 to TRBJ2-5; perhaps TRBD2 as D (5 bases). The CDR3 covers 12 residues. CDR1 is MNHEY and CDR2 is SVGAGI in the germline V gene. Trimming cost V 4 bases and J 3 bases, with 6 bases left between them. DNA for the CDR3: TGTGCCAGCAGTTTCGGGAAAGAGACCCAGTACTTC. Its translation is CASSFGKETQYF.

The chain couples TRBV9 to TRBJ2-7; unclear D gene. V was cut by 3 bases and J by 2 bases, with 3 bases left in between. Germline CDR1 and CDR2: SGDLS and YYNGEE. The CDR3 contains 11 residues. The CDR3 loop reads CASSDTYEQYF. The DNA for the CDR3 is TGTGCCAGCAGCGACACCTACGAGCAGTACTTC.

This chain connects TRBV4-3 to TRBJ1-1, with 7 bases identical to TRBD1. V trimming: 0 bases; J trimming: 0 bases; junction bases outside the gene matches: 1. Germline CDR1 LGHNA, CDR2 YSLEER. This CDR3 is 15 amino acids long. In DNA, the CDR3 is TGCGCCAGCAGCCAAGAACAGGGGATGAACACTGAAGCTTTCTTT. This translates into CASSQEQGMNTEAFF.

The gene calls are TRBV4-1 and TRBJ2-1; weak D call: TRBD2 (5 bases). CDR3 length equals 15 residues. Germline values: CDR1 MGHRA, CDR2 YSYEKL. The V gene lost 0 bases and the J gene lost 2 bases, with 8 bases spanning the gap. In DNA, the CDR3 is TGCGCCAGCAGCCAAGACACGGGAACCTACAATGAGCAGTTCTTC. The encoded protein is CASSQDTGTYNEQFF.

The CDR3 DNA reads as TGTGCCAGCAGTAAACGACAGGGTTTATACAATGAGCAGTTCTTC. It encodes CASSKRQGLYNEQFF. The chain links TRBV6-1 to TRBJ2-1, with TRBD1 matching 7 bases. J was trimmed by 4 bases and V by 5 bases; bases with no gene match: 8. The CDR3 consists of 15 residues. Germline V gives CDR1 MNHNS, CDR2 SASEGT.

Written as DNA, the CDR3 is TGTGCCAGTACCGCCGACGGGAACTATGGCTACACCTTC. Translating it yields CASTADGNYGYTF. This rearrangement joins TRBV19 to TRBJ1-2; D unclear. V shed 7 bases and J shed 2 bases, with 11 bases lying between them. From germline, CDR1 is LNHDA and CDR2 SQIVND (reference sequence). CDR3 length: 13 amino acids.

The J gene is TRBJ1-4, the V gene TRBV23-1; no definite D call. TRBV23-1 is filed as an ORF, its function uncertain. Trimming took off 2 bases at V and 10 bases at J, with 8 bases between the two ends. CDR3 size: 12 residues. The CDR3 protein is CASSQPQPKLFF. CDR3 DNA sequence: TGCGCCAGCAGTCAACCACAGCCAAAACTGTTTTTT.

This clone was recorded only once. The rearrangement joins TRBV4-1 to TRBJ2-5, with 11 bases aligning to TRBD2. Germline CDR1 and CDR2: MGHRA and YSYEKL. CDR3 length: 18 residues. Losses at the gene ends were 0 bases for V and 2 bases for J; bases not matched to a gene: 8. CDR3 region: CASSQDEVTSGKQETQYF. The CDR3 nucleotides are TGCGCCAGCAGCCAAGATGAAGTGACTAGCGGGAAACAAGAGACCCAGTACTTC.

The chain couples TRBV18 to TRBJ2-7, with no clear D. Trimming removed 3 bases at V and 6 bases at J, with 9 bases between. The germline gives CDR1 KGHSH, CDR2 LQKENI. The CDR3 extends over 12 amino acids. CDR3: CASSPASPEQYF. CDR3 nucleotide sequence: TGTGCCAGCTCACCGGCTAGTCCCGAGCAGTACTTC.

This sequence joins TRBV27 and TRBJ2-3; 13 nucleotides line up with TRBD2. The CDR3 is 16 amino acids. Per germline, CDR1 MNHEY and CDR2 SMNVEV (reference sequence). Unmatched junction bases numbered 2, after V lost 2 bases and J lost 3 bases. The CDR3 spells CASSLGLAGVTDTQYF. The DNA for the CDR3 is TGTGCCAGCAGTTTAGGACTAGCGGGAGTAACAGATACGCAGTATTTT.

V gene TRBV6-6 combines with J gene TRBJ1-4; TRBD1 agrees at 7 bases. Germline CDR1 MNHNY, CDR2 SVGAGI (reference sequence). After removal of 10 bases from V and 7 bases from J, the junction contained 6 bases not matched to a gene. This CDR3 has 12 amino acids. Here the CDR3 reads CATGYRGEKLFF. The CDR3 nucleotides are TGTGCCACCGGTTACAGGGGTGAAAAACTGTTTTTT.

The chain recombines TRBV11-2 with TRBJ2-1, with 8 nucleotides matching TRBD1. Germline values: CDR1 SGHAT, CDR2 FQNNGV. The CDR3 has 15 amino acids. V dropped 1 base and J dropped 5; count of bases not matched to a gene: 4. CDR3 nucleotides: TGTGCCAGCAGCTTAGCTGGACAGGGCAACAATGAGCAGTTCTTC. It codes for CASSLAGQGNNEQFF.

This sequence joins TRBV2 and TRBJ1-2, with D possibly matching TRBD1 (6 bases). V lost 7 bases to trimming and J lost 5 bases, with 20 bases between them. The CDR3 runs to 15 residues. The germline V gene has CDR1 SNHLY and CDR2 FYNNEI. In DNA form, the CDR3 reads TGTGCCAGCATCGCGATCAGGGGAAGGAATTATGGCTACACCTTC. This sequence encodes CASIAIRGRNYGYTF. Full variable domain (missing parts from reference TRBV2 and TRBJ1-2): EPEVTQTPSHQVTQMGQEVILRCVPISNHLYFYWYRQILGQKVEFLVSFYNNEISEKSEIFDDQFSVERPDGSNFTLKIRSTKLEDSAMYFCASIAIRGRNYGYTFGSGTRLTVV.

V gene TRBV14 combines with J gene TRBJ1-2; tentatively, D is TRBD1 (6 bases). This CDR3 region has 12 residues. V gave up 4 bases and J gave up 7 bases, with 10 bases separating them. Germline CDR1 and CDR2: SGHDN and FVKESK. The CDR3 loop reads CASSLGALGYTF. Here the CDR3 DNA reads TGTGCCAGCAGCCTGGGGGCGCTTGGCTACACCTTC.

V and J are TRBV2 and TRBJ2-2; 7 nucleotides align to TRBD1. Trimming cost V 7 bases and J 2 bases; bases outside gene matches: 7. Germline lookup yields CDR1 SNHLY and CDR2 FYNNEI. The CDR3 is 15 residues long. The CDR3 bases are TGTGCCAGCACCTTGGGACAGCCAAACACCGGGGAGCTGTTTTTT. The encoded protein is CASTLGQPNTGELFF.

The chain uses TRBV2 and TRBJ2-7; D not resolved. Germline V gene lookup returns CDR1 SNHLY and CDR2 FYNNEI. V was trimmed by 6 bases and J by 0 bases, leaving 9 bases between them. The CDR3 loop spans 13 amino acids. CDR3 DNA sequence: TGTGCCAGCAGATTGCGAAGCTCCTACGAGCAGTACTTC. Encoded protein: CASRLRSSYEQYF.